This T cell receptor beta chain derives from a study of blood T cells in healthy people across ages (dated by TCRdb to between 2015 and 2017). General notes on the study: In model experiments, template switching captured roughly one uniquely barcoded TCR beta cDNA molecule for every two T cells. Age-related changes in TCR beta repertoire diversity were measured in the study by deep sequencing normalized with unique cDNA molecular identifiers. Donors were grouped into four age groups: young (average 16 years), middle-aged (about 40), aged (around 66) and long-lived (approximately 82). To avoid experimental bias, donors of different ages were randomly spread across the sequencing lanes. For two donors (one aged 18 to 29 and one aged 80 or older), the study analyzed two additional independent replicas of 1 million unique cDNA reads from the same blood draw. Overall study results and their limits: Estimates of total diversity from one million sequenced T cells were regarded as lower bounds and underestimates. Observed TCR beta diversity per million T cells fell roughly linearly with age, and a significant reduction was already apparent by age roughly 40. The percentage of naive T cells measured by flow cytometry correlated strongly with observed TCR beta diversity. The CMV infection status of donors was not known, potentially confounding age-related changes in expanded clonotypes. Because profiling used bulk unsorted PBMCs, naive and antigen-experienced compartments could not be compared conclusively. Compared with the aged group, more naive CD4+ T cells, fewer expanded clones and increased TCR diversity were shown by the long-lived group, suggesting age selection.

The CDR3 sequence holds 12 residues, the cysteine and phenylalanine included. The only DNA kept is the CDR3, 36 bases in frame from the first base. Via the germline V gene, CDR1 is SNHLY and CDR2 FYNNEI. The trim is 3 bases for V and 4 bases for J, with a gap of 6 bases between the germline ends. The library was prepared using 5' RACE. Sequencing was performed on an Illumina HiSeq 2500. A second PCR of about 7 to 12 cycles was performed with a sample-barcoded 5' primer and a J-beta primer mix. A unique molecular identifier was introduced onto each TCR beta cDNA molecule by a template-switch 5' adaptor carrying 12 random nucleotides. At least 3 million CDR3-containing paired-end reads were obtained from each sample. All of the RNA was converted into first-strand cDNA using the Mint cDNA synthesis kit, with a TRBC-specific oligonucleotide serving as the primer. All cDNA was treated with uracil-DNA glycosylase and then went through a first 18-cycle PCR with the universal primers M1SS and BC2_uni_R. The paper's data handling went like this. Normalization of each sample was performed by random selection of 1 million high-quality reads, each carrying a distinct molecular identifier. Reads sharing molecular identifiers were discarded rather than binned into consensus sequences. MiTCR, set to a Q25 quality threshold and the strictest error-elimination algorithm, was used for CDR3 identification, clonotype clustering and error correction. Lower-bound total TCR beta diversity was estimated with a nonparametric unseen species model using Euler transformation. TCRdb's own reprocessing of the public reads used fastp at Q25 and MiXCR and kept productive beta chains. Duplicate CDR3 protein sequences are folded into a single record with the most common DNA and genes. The V and J calls reflect TCRdb's pipeline rather than the authors' work. Across this sample there are about 780,000 distinct CDR3 sequences, with more than 35% seen only once. The biggest ten clones account for 15% to 20% of the sample.

The roughly 38 donors, aged about 6 to 100 years, were systemically healthy Caucasian individuals from Russia. Each donor gave around 9 milliliters of peripheral blood, collected into EDTA-treated Vacutainer tubes. Ficoll-Paque density-gradient centrifugation was used to isolate PBMCs, with at least 7 million per sample. Total RNA, at least 6 micrograms per sample, was extracted from PBMCs with Trizol reagent. Naive CD45RAhigh/CD27high T cell percentages were measured by flow cytometry on a PBMC aliquot from every donor. In regard to this clonotype: There is no known antigen for this receptor. No base quality information exists; no much larger clone differs at one position.

This receptor chain uses TRBV2 and TRBJ1-2; a confident D gene designation cannot be given. Source material: blood. The receptor was isolated from an elderly man in good health. The CDR3 region reads CASSDGGYGYTF. DNA sequence: TGTGCCAGCAGTGATGGTGGCTATGGCTACACCTTC.